Following are 20 T cell receptor beta chains from one sample sequenced in a study of blood T cells in healthy people across ages. A sample-barcoded 5' primer and a J-beta primer mix were used in a second PCR of about 6 to 12 cycles. TCRdb re-derived calls from the 5' RACE reads in MiXCR, one entry per CDR3 protein. This sample has fewer than 900,000 distinct CDR3 sequences, with roughly two fifths found just once. Sequences were obtained from blood. These receptors were taken from a woman between 55 and 75 years old in good health.

This clonotype was recorded a few times. The gene calls are TRBV27 and TRBJ2-1, with TRBD2 matching over 7 bases. Germline values: CDR1 MNHEY, CDR2 SMNVEV (reference sequence). The CDR3 is made up of 15 amino acids. With 6 bases clipped from V and 5 bases from J, the junction kept 10 bases outside the gene matches. CDR3 amino acids: CASSEIGTTNNEQFF. CDR3 nucleotide sequence: TGTGCCAGCAGCGAAATCGGGACTACTAACAATGAGCAGTTCTTC.

The chain employs TRBV18 and TRBJ1-5, with D possibly matching TRBD1 (5 bases). The V end was cut by 3 bases, the J end by 9 bases, with 18 bases between. CDR1 is KGHSH, CDR2 LQKENI, per germline. The CDR3 is 15 amino acids. In nucleotides, the CDR3 is TGTGCCAGCTCACCGCTCCGGGACGGACAAGGGCCCCAGCATTTT. Translation: CASSPLRDGQGPQHF.

A word on this clonotype: One end of the junction varies from germline; a read error may be responsible. V usage is TRBV7-3 and J usage is TRBJ2-1; 8 bases align to TRBD2. Germline V CDR1 and CDR2: SGHTA, FQGTGA. CDR3 length: 14 amino acids. CDR3: CASSLPGGANGQFF. The DNA of the CDR3 is TGTGCCAGCAGCTTACCGGGAGGGGCGAATGGGCAGTTCTTC.

The chain recombines TRBV7-2 with TRBJ2-3; 7 bases are shared with TRBD2. Losses at the gene ends were 3 bases for V and 9 bases for J; bases not matched to a gene: 9. The CDR3 is 14 amino acids. The germline V gene has CDR1 SGHTA and CDR2 FQGNSA. CDR3 bases: TGTGCCAGCAGCTTTGCGGGGGACGGAAGGACGCAGTATTTT. Its translation: CASSFAGDGRTQYF. Complete variable domain (other parts from reference TRBV7-2 and TRBJ2-3): GAGVSQSPSNKVTEKGKDVELRCDPISGHTALYWYRQSLGQGLEFLIYFQGNSAPDKSGLPSDRFSAERTGGSVSTLTIQRTQQEDSAVYLCASSFAGDGRTQYFGPGTRLTVL.

The sample holds a few counts of this clonotype. The chain employs TRBV29-1 and TRBJ2-7; TRBD1 matches 9 bases. Germline-derived CDR1 and CDR2 are SQVTM and ANQGSEA. CDR3 length: 13 residues. The V gene end was trimmed by 7 bases and the J gene end by 8 bases; junction bases not matched to a gene: 12. The CDR3 loop is CSARQGGLSQQYF. The CDR3 coding sequence is TGCAGCGCCCGACAGGGGGGACTGAGCCAGCAGTACTTC.

This clonotype came up once. The CDR3 coding sequence is TGTGCCAGCAGTGATCCAGGGTCGGGTGAAGCTTTCTTT. Its protein product is CASSDPGSGEAFF. The chain recombines TRBV6-1 with TRBJ1-1, with a weak D call TRBD1 (5 bases). This CDR3 has 13 amino acids. The germline V and J ends were trimmed by 3 bases and 7 bases, with 12 bases remaining between them. Germline CDR1 reads MNHNS; CDR2 reads SASEGT.

The V gene is TRBV2, the J gene TRBJ2-3, with 7 bases fitting TRBD2. The CDR3 loop spans 14 amino acids. V gave up 7 bases and J gave up 1 base; unmatched junction bases: 5. Germline V gene data show CDR1 as SNHLY and CDR2 as FYNNEI. The CDR3 region is CASNAAGGTDTQYF. DNA for the CDR3: TGTGCCAGCAATGCGGCGGGGGGCACAGATACGCAGTATTTT.

V usage is TRBV6-5 and J usage is TRBJ2-5, with D possibly being TRBD2 (6 bases). This CDR3 is 11 amino acids long. Germline CDR1 is MNHEY and CDR2 is SVGAGI. V was clipped by 2 bases and J by 12 bases, with 10 bases between them. The CDR3 protein is CASSYGGLEYF. The CDR3 DNA reads as TGTGCCAGCAGTTACGGGGGACTCGAGTACTTC.

This clonotype was recorded only once. CDR3 amino acids: CASSPGPDTEAFF. CDR3 bases: TGTGCCAGCAGTCCTGGTCCTGACACTGAAGCTTTCTTT. This chain connects TRBV7-3 to TRBJ1-1; D is uncertain. V was pared by 6 bases and J by 3 bases, with 11 bases between. The CDR3 covers 13 residues. The germline V gene has CDR1 SGHTA and CDR2 FQGTGA.

The rearrangement uses TRBV5-1 and TRBJ2-3; maybe TRBD2 (5 bases). CDR3 length: 16 amino acids. CDR1 and CDR2 (germline): SGHRS, YFSETQ. The ends were cut back, 4 bases at V and 3 bases at J, with 18 bases in the middle. The CDR3 here is CASSLNSRADTDTQYF. DNA for the CDR3: TGCGCCAGCAGCCTAAATTCTCGAGCGGATACAGATACGCAGTATTTT.

The gene calls are TRBV6-6 and TRBJ1-5; TRBD1 matches at 8 bases. This CDR3 spans 17 amino acids. V was pared by 6 bases and J by 3 bases, with 13 bases of the junction left unmatched. Germline V gene data show CDR1 as MNHNY and CDR2 as SVGAGI (reference sequence). The CDR3 protein is CASSQLRRGHDNQPQHF. Here the CDR3 DNA reads TGTGCCAGCAGCCAACTACGCAGGGGGCACGACAATCAGCCCCAGCATTTT.

This chain joins TRBV5-1 and TRBJ2-4; TRBD1 is a possible D gene (5 bases). The CDR3 is made up of 14 amino acids. V was trimmed by 0 bases and J by 8 bases, leaving 12 bases between them. Germline V gene sequence: CDR1 SGHRS, CDR2 YFSETQ. The DNA for the CDR3 is TGCGCCAGCAGCTTGGGCCTCAGGGTTGACATTCAGTACTTC. This gives the protein CASSLGLRVDIQYF.

The chain has TRBV6-5 and TRBJ2-1; 8 nucleotides line up with TRBD2. CDR1 and CDR2 from the germline V gene are MNHEY and SVGAGI. The CDR3 is made up of 14 amino acids. V shed 8 bases, J shed 7 bases, and the junction held 10 bases outside the gene matches. CDR3 sequence: CASRTGGPRNEQFF. The CDR3, as DNA: TGTGCCAGCCGTACGGGGGGGCCGAGGAATGAGCAGTTCTTC.

This clonotype came up many times. J is TRBJ2-1 and V is TRBV6-1; TRBD2 aligns across 9 bases. V trimming: 5 bases; J trimming: 8 bases; junction bases outside the gene matches: 10. CDR3 length: 15 residues. Germline CDR1 reads MNHNS; CDR2 reads SASEGT. CDR3 in amino acids: CASSRGLARQDEQFF. The CDR3 DNA reads as TGTGCCAGCAGTAGGGGACTAGCCCGTCAGGATGAGCAGTTCTTC.

This clonotype was observed a few times. The rearrangement links TRBV7-6 to TRBJ2-7, with D perhaps assigned TRBD1 or TRBD2 (6 bases each). The V and J ends lost 1 base and 3 bases respectively, with 13 bases between them. Germline V gives CDR1 SGHVS, CDR2 FNYEAQ. This CDR3 has 15 amino acids. This CDR3 is CASSLGGRGYYEQYF. For the CDR3, the DNA is TGTGCCAGCAGCTTAGGGGGGCGGGGCTACTACGAGCAGTACTTC. Full variable domain (outside the CDR3, taken from reference TRBV7-6 and TRBJ2-7): GAGVSQSPRYKVTKRGQDVALRCDPISGHVSLYWYRQALGQGPEFLTYFNYEAQQDKSGLPNDRFSAERPEGSISTLTIQRTEQRDSAMYRCASSLGGRGYYEQYFGPGTRLTVT.

The chain combines TRBV20-1 with TRBJ2-4, with 13 bases matching TRBD2. The end of the DNA aligns better with TRBJ2-7, so the J call may be wrong. This CDR3 is 21 amino acids long. CDR1 DFQATT and CDR2 SNEGSKA come from the germline V gene (reference sequence). The CDR3 bases are TGCAGTGCACCTAACCACCGCCGGACTAGCGGGAGAGAGGGGGGGAACTACGAGCAGTACTTC. Translation gives CSAPNHRRTSGREGGNYEQYF.

The rearrangement joins TRBV13 to TRBJ2-7; TRBD1 matches at 9 bases. Germline CDR1 and CDR2: PRHDT and FYEKMQ (reference sequence). The CDR3 runs 17 residues. Losses at the gene ends were 6 bases for V and 4 bases for J; bases not matched to a gene: 16. Here the CDR3 reads CASRQPDRGKEGYEQYF. The CDR3 DNA sequence: TGTGCCAGCAGGCAGCCCGACAGGGGGAAGGAGGGTTACGAGCAGTACTTC.

This rearrangement joins TRBV27 to TRBJ2-3, with 7 bases identical to TRBD2. Germline V gene sequence: CDR1 MNHEY, CDR2 SMNVEV (reference sequence). The CDR3 totals 14 residues. The ends lost 6 bases at V and 7 bases at J; junction bases unmatched: 10. The CDR3, as DNA: TGTGCCAGCAGCCGCGGGGGAGCACGATATACGCAGTATTTT. Its protein product is CASSRGGARYTQYF.

J is TRBJ2-5 and V is TRBV4-2; 13 positions match TRBD2. CDR3 length: 20 amino acids. Germline CDR1 is LGHNA and CDR2 is YNFKEQ. Trimming cost V 0 bases and J 5 bases; bases outside gene matches: 15. The CDR3 protein is CASSQDRGTSGEKNRETQYF. The DNA for the CDR3 is TGTGCCAGCAGCCAAGACAGAGGGACTAGCGGGGAAAAAAACCGGGAGACCCAGTACTTC.

There are a few counts of this clonotype. The chain couples TRBV15 to TRBJ1-1; tentatively, D is TRBD1 (6 bases). Germline assignment: CDR1 LNHNV and CDR2 YYDKDF (reference sequence). Trimming cost V 1 base and J 3 bases, with 21 bases left between them. The CDR3 is 18 residues long. CDR3 in DNA: TGTGCCACCAGCAGAGTTTTGGGCTGGGGGCAATGGGACACTGAAGCTTTCTTT. This codes for CATSRVLGWGQWDTEAFF.